This TCR beta chain is drawn from a study of cytomegalovirus exposure and HLA in healthy donors. A note on this clone: Antigen: not known.

Using immunoSEQ multiplex PCR, the repertoire was profiled, and TCRdb retains in-frame clones only, with some absent. Of 90,000 or so clones listed, 95% to 97% are singletons. This CDR3 is built from 14 residues. The V and J ends lost 6 bases and 11 bases respectively, with 20 bases between them. Germline V gene sequence: CDR1 MNHEY, CDR2 SVGAGI. Study-level findings and limits: Three of the chains that were CMV-associated were confirmed in vitro to be specific for CMV antigens.

The source material was PBMCs. The clonotype comes from a man younger than 30 in good health and CMV-seronegative. The chain links TRBV6-5 to TRBJ1-5, with D maybe TRBD1 (5 bases). CDR3: CASRAGRGRDSQHF. The CDR3 nucleotides read TGTGCCAGCAGGGCGGGACGGGGACGGGATTCCCAGCATTTT.